These 3 T cell receptor beta chains came from one sample sequenced in a study of PD-1 blockade in classical Hodgkin lymphoma. Profiled with immunoSEQ multiplex PCR; TCRdb holds only in-frame clones, not every one. The data contain about 46,000 clones, approximately 73% of them seen just once; the ten biggest clones take up approximately 11%. Every patient relapsed after autologous stem cell transplantation, and brentuximab vedotin exposure varied. The sequenced sample was peripheral blood mononuclear cells (PBMCs), obtained at baseline. Receptors were obtained from a human donor with classical Hodgkin lymphoma.

This chain connects TRBV5-1 to TRBJ2-1, with 10 bases that match TRBD2. Germline V gene sequence: CDR1 SGHRS, CDR2 YFSETQ. Germline trimming cut 0 bases from V and 7 bases from J; bases unmatched to any gene: 4. The CDR3 has 15 amino acids. The CDR3 bases are TGCGCCAGCAGCTTGGCTAGCGGGAGAACTAATGAGCAGTTCTTC. It specifies CASSLASGRTNEQFF.

This clone was counted between two and nine times. The chain combines TRBV7-6 with TRBJ2-1; a possible D gene is TRBD1 (5 bases). This CDR3 region has 12 residues. V lost 3 bases to trimming and J lost 7 bases, with 7 bases between them. Germline CDR1 reads SGHVS; CDR2 reads FNYEAQ. In DNA, the CDR3 is TGTGCCAGCAGCTTGCAGGGAAATGAGCAGTTCTTC. As protein: CASSLQGNEQFF.

The chain links TRBV29-1 to TRBJ1-1; 7 bases line up with TRBD1. Trimming took 6 bases from V and 6 from J; bases not matched to a gene: 10. The CDR3 is 13 amino acids. The germline CDR1 and CDR2 sequences are SQVTM and ANQGSEA. For the CDR3, the DNA is TGCAGCGTCGAGACAGGGCGGGCCCCTGAAGCTTTCTTT. It encodes CSVETGRAPEAFF.